These 7 T cell receptor beta chains came from one sample sequenced in a study of human T cells and chemical hapten exposure. TCRdb passed the RACE reads through MiXCR, listing each CDR3 protein once. Counted here are about 47,000 distinct CDR3 sequences, around 3.4% occurring once; the ten biggest clones make up about 5.6%. Time point in this sample: healthy volunteer bleed at 6 weeks. RNA extraction used unfractionated whole blood as the source of total RNA. Sequenced sample: whole blood. All receptors come from a human donor in good health. Some clones in this sample may be carry-over from other donors' samples.

The sample holds many counts of this clonotype. This chain links TRBV7-6 with TRBJ2-1; 9 bases match TRBD2. V gave up 5 bases and J gave up 1 base; unmatched junction bases: 3. Germline-derived CDR1 and CDR2 are SGHVS and FNYEAQ. CDR3 length: 15 residues. CDR3 protein: CASSSLAGSYNEQFF. Written as DNA, the CDR3 is TGTGCCAGCAGCAGTCTAGCGGGGTCCTACAATGAGCAGTTCTTC.

This clonotype occurred many times. The genes are TRBV28 and TRBJ2-3; D may be TRBD1 or TRBD2 (5 bases each). This CDR3 spans 14 amino acids. CDR1 is MDHEN and CDR2 is SYDVKM in the germline V gene. Trimming pared 6 bases from V and 1 base from J, leaving 11 bases between. The CDR3 loop is CASRGRSGTDTQYF. As DNA, the CDR3 is TGTGCCAGCAGGGGACGGTCCGGCACAGATACGCAGTATTTT. Drawing the rest from reference TRBV28 and TRBJ2-3, the complete variable domain is DVKVTQSSRYLVKRTGEKVFLECVQDMDHENMFWYRQDPGLGLRLIYFSYDVKMKEKGDIPEGYSVSREKKERFSLILESASTNQTSMYLCASRGRSGTDTQYFGPGTRLTVL.

This chain joins TRBV7-8 and TRBJ2-2; D not certain. This CDR3 is built from 15 residues. Germline V gives CDR1 SGHVS, CDR2 FQNEAQ. Trimming stripped 2 bases from V and 14 bases from J, with 21 bases between. CDR3 DNA: TGTGCCAGCAGCTTACAGGTCGCCAGGACCCAGAAACTGTTTTTT. Its protein is CASSLQVARTQKLFF.

A few counts support this clonotype. This chain joins TRBV24-1 and TRBJ2-3, with 11 bases matching TRBD2. Trimming at V came to 1 base and at J to 5 bases, leaving 4 bases not matched to a gene. Germline lookup yields CDR1 KGHDR and CDR2 SFDVKD. The CDR3 extends over 16 amino acids. CDR3 residues: CATSDLLAGDKDTQYF. The CDR3 DNA reads as TGTGCCACCAGTGATTTACTAGCGGGAGATAAAGATACGCAGTATTTT.

This clonotype was detected ten times or more. V gene TRBV10-3 combines with J gene TRBJ1-1, with D hard to call. V was shortened by 3 bases and J by 8 bases, with 10 bases between the two germline ends. Germline CDR1 ENHRY, CDR2 SYGVKD. The CDR3 has 12 amino acids. The CDR3 DNA reads TGTGCCATCAGTGATTACGGACGAGAAGCTTTCTTT. It is translated as CAISDYGREAFF.

Only a few counts were recorded for this clonotype. This sequence joins TRBV25-1 and TRBJ2-2; 7 bases are a match to TRBD1. This CDR3 spans 14 amino acids. The germline V gene encodes CDR1 MGHDK and CDR2 SYGVNS. V trimming: 5 bases; J trimming: 6 bases; junction bases outside the gene matches: 6. This CDR3 reads CASSFQGVAGELFF. CDR3 nucleotide sequence: TGTGCCAGCAGTTTCCAGGGGGTCGCCGGGGAGCTGTTTTTT.

This clonotype was seen more than once but under ten times. The chain joins TRBV23-1 to TRBJ2-6; D gene uncertain. TRBV23-1 is filed as an ORF, its function uncertain. Between the trimmed V and J ends, which lost 0 bases and 0 bases, there was a span of 15 bases. The CDR3 totals 19 residues. CDR3 sequence reads: CASSQSFRRRGSGANVLTF. DNA of the CDR3: TGCGCCAGCAGTCAATCCTTCCGGCGGAGAGGCTCTGGGGCCAACGTCCTGACTTTC.